Listed below are T cell receptor beta chains from one sample, sequenced in a study of blood T cells in healthy people across ages. TCRdb independently ran MiXCR on the 5' RACE reads; one entry per CDR3 protein. This table holds about a million distinct CDR3 sequences, roughly 52% found once. What was sequenced was blood. The receptors were gathered from a man aged 25 to 45 in good health. The CDR3 runs from the conserved cysteine through the conserved F or W. D genes are given only for firm matches. Part of the rows lack a size; the others show once, few, many or a class for expanded clones.

.	13	TRBJ1-2	TRBV6-5	.	TGTGCCAGCAGGTCTACAGGGAGGGGTGGCTACACCTTC	CASRSTGRGGYTF
.	18	TRBJ2-4	TRBV10-2	few	TGCGCCAGCAGTGGACTTATCCAAGTCGGTCAGGGGATAAACATTCAGTACTTC	CASSGLIQVGQGINIQYF
.	16	TRBJ2-5	TRBV4-3	.	TGCGCCAGCAGCCAAGGGGCTAGCGACCACCAAGAGACCCAGTACTTC	CASSQGASDHQETQYF
.	16	TRBJ1-2	TRBV7-2	once	TGTGTCAGCAGCTTGGGCGCAGGGAAGGGGCCATATGGCTACACCTTC	CVSSLGAGKGPYGYTF
TRBD2	18	TRBJ2-3	TRBV3-1	.	TGTGCCAGCAGCCAAGTCCGAGGACTAGCGGGGGGCTCAGATACGCAGTATTTT	CASSQVRGLAGGSDTQYF
TRBD2	17	TRBJ2-3	TRBV10-3	few	TGTGCCATCAGTGAGTCCCCTAGCGGGGGGGCTACAGATACGCAGTATTTT	CAISESPSGGATDTQYF
.	15	TRBJ2-7	TRBV9	.	TGTGCCAGCAGCGTAGATGAAAGGGCCTCCTACGAGCAGTACTTC	CASSVDERASYEQYF
TRBD1	16	TRBJ2-1	TRBV24-1	.	TGTGCCACCAGTGCCCTCGGGACAGGTGACTACAATGAGCAGTTCTTC	CATSALGTGDYNEQFF
TRBD1	13	TRBJ2-7	TRBV11-3	many	TGCGCCAGCAGCCCGACAGGGGGCTACGAGCAGTACTTC	CASSPTGGYEQYF
.	17	TRBJ2-4	TRBV20-1	once	TGCAGTGCTAGGCCCCCCGAGAGGCCCGCGGCCAAAAACATTCAGTACTTC	CSARPPERPAAKNIQYF
.	18	TRBJ2-2	TRBV20-1	.	TGCAGTGCTCCTTCGAAGGGGCGGGACCCTCGCTTCACCGGGGAGCTGTTTTTT	CSAPSKGRDPRFTGELFF
.	13	TRBJ2-3	TRBV5-4	many	TGTGCCAGCGGGGGGGCTGGCACAGATACGCAGTATTTT	CASGGAGTDTQYF
.	13	TRBJ1-1	TRBV3-1	once	TGTGCCAGCAGCCAACACGGAAACACTGAAGCTTTCTTT	CASSQHGNTEAFF
TRBD1	17	TRBJ2-7	TRBV4-1	.	TGCGCCAGCAGCCAAGTTCGGACAGGTCATTCCTCCTACGAGCAGTACTTC	CASSQVRTGHSSYEQYF
TRBD2	14	TRBJ2-5	TRBV29-1	.	TGCAGCGTTGACCGACTAGCGGAAAAAGAGACCCAGTACTTC	CSVDRLAEKETQYF
.	13	TRBJ1-1	TRBV5-1	.	TGCGCCAGCAGCTATGGAACAGACACTGAAGCTTTCTTT	CASSYGTDTEAFF
.	14	TRBJ2-5	TRBV28	few	TGTGCCAGCAGTTTAATGGCGGGCCAAGAGACCCAGTACTTC	CASSLMAGQETQYF
TRBD2	14	TRBJ2-3	TRBV20-1	.	TGCAGTGCTAGAGCGCGGGGGGAGGGAGATACGCAGTATTTT	CSARARGEGDTQYF
.	15	TRBJ2-1	TRBV25-1	.	TGTGCCAGCAGTGAATATACAGGGATGGAAGGTGAGCAGTTCTTC	CASSEYTGMEGEQFF
.	17	TRBJ1-2	TRBV4-3	few	TGCGCCAGCAGCCAAGGCTTTCAAGGGGACTTGGACTATGGCTACACCTTC	CASSQGFQGDLDYGYTF
TRBD2	15	TRBJ2-5	TRBV11-2	.	TGTGCCAGTTCTTGGCCAGGAGCGGGGGAAGAGACCCAGTACTTC	CASSWPGAGEETQYF
.	14	TRBJ2-3	TRBV18	many	TGTGCCAGCTCACCGGCCGCAGGGTTCGATACGCAGTATTTT	CASSPAAGFDTQYF
TRBD2	17	TRBJ2-3	TRBV9	once	TGTGCCAGCAGCGCTACCATAGCGGGGGCTAGCACAGATACGCAGTATTTT	CASSATIAGASTDTQYF
.	15	TRBJ1-4	TRBV3-1	.	TGTGCCAGCAGCCGAAAAGTTGCAACTAATGAAAGACTGTTTTTT	CASSRKVATNERLFF
TRBD2	15	TRBJ2-5	TRBV7-9	.	TGTGCCAGCAACCTCGGGGGGGTCATCAAAGAGACCCAGTACTTC	CASNLGGVIKETQYF
TRBD2	15	TRBJ2-1	TRBV6-2/TRBV6-3	.	TGTGCCAGCAGTCAGACTAGCGGGGGCCATAATGAGCAGTTCTTC	CASSQTSGGHNEQFF
.	12	TRBJ2-1	TRBV29-1	.	TGCAGCGTTGGGGGTTTTGGCAATGAGCAGTTCTTC	CSVGGFGNEQFF
.	13	TRBJ1-2	TRBV5-1	many	TGCGCCAGCAGTCAGGACGGAAACTATGGCTACACCTTC	CASSQDGNYGYTF
.	16	TRBJ2-4	TRBV28	few	TGTGCCAGCAGTCCAGGGGGGGACCTAGCCAAAAACATTCAGTACTTC	CASSPGGDLAKNIQYF
TRBD1	15	TRBJ1-2	TRBV12-3/TRBV12-4	.	TGTGCCAGCAGTCCACCGGGACAGTCTAACTATGGCTACACCTTC	CASSPPGQSNYGYTF
.	14	TRBJ1-2	TRBV29-1	few	TGCAGCGTTGGACAGGCGATCTCTAACTATGGCTACACCTTC	CSVGQAISNYGYTF
.	15	TRBJ2-7	TRBV2	.	TGTGCCAGCAGTGAAAATAGCAGGGAATACTACGAGCAGTACTTC	CASSENSREYYEQYF
TRBD2	13	TRBJ2-1	TRBV20-1	few	TGCATTCAAAGCGGGGGCTCCTACAATGAGCAGTTCTTC	CIQSGGSYNEQFF
.	13	TRBJ2-3	TRBV25-1	.	TGTGCCAGCAGAGCAGCGAGGGGTGATACGCAGTATTTT	CASRAARGDTQYF
.	13	TRBJ1-5	TRBV27	.	TGTGCCAGCAGTTTGTCTTGGGGTTGGCCCCAGCATTTT	CASSLSWGWPQHF
TRBD1	17	TRBJ1-2	TRBV7-2	many	TGTGCCAGCAGTTACTCCGGGGGGACAGGGGCGAACTATGGCTACACCTTC	CASSYSGGTGANYGYTF
TRBD2	15	TRBJ2-1	TRBV5-1	.	TGCGCCAGCAGTCCCAGCGGGGGGACGTACAGTGAGCAGTTCTTC	CASSPSGGTYSEQFF
.	14	TRBJ2-5	TRBV20-1	.	TGCAGTGCTATTACGGACAATAAGTGGGAGACCCAGTACTTC	CSAITDNKWETQYF
.	13	TRBJ1-2	TRBV12-3/TRBV12-4	few	TGTGCCAGCAGTTTAGGCCATCACTATGGCTACACCTTC	CASSLGHHYGYTF
.	14	TRBJ2-5	TRBV5-1	.	TGCGCCAGCAGCTTACTTCTGCTACAAGAGACCCAGTACTTC	CASSLLLLQETQYF
.	14	TRBJ2-1	TRBV12-3/TRBV12-4	.	TGTGCCAGCACCCAGGGCAGGGGATACAATGAGCAGTTCTTC	CASTQGRGYNEQFF
.	13	TRBJ1-6	TRBV5-1	few	TGCGCCAGCAGCTTGGCGGGGTATTCACCCCTCCACTTT	CASSLAGYSPLHF
.	15	TRBJ2-4	TRBV12-5	.	TGTGCTAGTGGTTTGAACAGGACGTCCAAAAACATTCAGTACTTC	CASGLNRTSKNIQYF
.	16	TRBJ2-3	TRBV29-1	many	TGCAGCGTTGGGGGCCTATGGGCCGGTGACACAGATACGCAGTATTTT	CSVGGLWAGDTDTQYF
.	14	TRBJ2-7	TRBV4-1	.	TGCACCAGCAGCCAAGACTTGTGGGCGGGCGAGCAGTACTTC	CTSSQDLWAGEQYF
TRBD2	18	TRBJ2-1	TRBV7-2	few	TGTGCCAGCAGCTTAGTCTCGTCTAGCGGGGGGCGGTATGATGAGCAGTTCTTC	CASSLVSSSGGRYDEQFF
TRBD1	15	TRBJ1-4	TRBV11-2	.	TGTGCCAGCAGCTCACAGACAGGGAGGGGCGAAAAACTGTTTTTT	CASSSQTGRGEKLFF
TRBD2	15	TRBJ2-3	TRBV20-1	.	TGCAGTGCCAACACCGGGACTAGCGGGGTAGATACGCAGTATTTT	CSANTGTSGVDTQYF
TRBD1	14	TRBJ1-1	TRBV5-1	.	TGCGCCAGCAGCGGAGGGGGCGATTACACTGAAGCTTTCTTT	CASSGGGDYTEAFF
.	13	TRBJ2-1	TRBV28	.	TGTGCCAGCAGACTCGGCCCCCCAAATGAGCAGTTCTTC	CASRLGPPNEQFF
TRBD2	15	TRBJ2-7	TRBV7-9	.	TGTGCCAGCAGGGCCGGGACTAGCGGTAACCACGAGCAGTACTTC	CASRAGTSGNHEQYF
TRBD1	15	TRBJ1-2	TRBV4-3	few	TGCGCCAGCAGCCGGGGACAGGGGGACAACTATGGCTACACCTTC	CASSRGQGDNYGYTF
.	16	TRBJ1-6	TRBV4-2	many	TGTGCCAGCAGCCAAGATCCGAGGACAGAAAATTCACCCCTCCACTTT	CASSQDPRTENSPLHF